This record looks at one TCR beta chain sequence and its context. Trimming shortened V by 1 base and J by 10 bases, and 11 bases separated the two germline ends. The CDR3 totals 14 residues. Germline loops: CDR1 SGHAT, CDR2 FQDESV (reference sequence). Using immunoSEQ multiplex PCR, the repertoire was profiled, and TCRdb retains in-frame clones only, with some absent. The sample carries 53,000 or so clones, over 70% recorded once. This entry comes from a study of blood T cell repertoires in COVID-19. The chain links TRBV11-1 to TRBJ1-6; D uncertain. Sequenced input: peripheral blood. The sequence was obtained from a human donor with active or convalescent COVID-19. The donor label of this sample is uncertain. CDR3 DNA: TGTGCCAGCAGCTTAGGGGCACCAGGATCACCCCTCCACTTT. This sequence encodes CASSLGAPGSPLHF.